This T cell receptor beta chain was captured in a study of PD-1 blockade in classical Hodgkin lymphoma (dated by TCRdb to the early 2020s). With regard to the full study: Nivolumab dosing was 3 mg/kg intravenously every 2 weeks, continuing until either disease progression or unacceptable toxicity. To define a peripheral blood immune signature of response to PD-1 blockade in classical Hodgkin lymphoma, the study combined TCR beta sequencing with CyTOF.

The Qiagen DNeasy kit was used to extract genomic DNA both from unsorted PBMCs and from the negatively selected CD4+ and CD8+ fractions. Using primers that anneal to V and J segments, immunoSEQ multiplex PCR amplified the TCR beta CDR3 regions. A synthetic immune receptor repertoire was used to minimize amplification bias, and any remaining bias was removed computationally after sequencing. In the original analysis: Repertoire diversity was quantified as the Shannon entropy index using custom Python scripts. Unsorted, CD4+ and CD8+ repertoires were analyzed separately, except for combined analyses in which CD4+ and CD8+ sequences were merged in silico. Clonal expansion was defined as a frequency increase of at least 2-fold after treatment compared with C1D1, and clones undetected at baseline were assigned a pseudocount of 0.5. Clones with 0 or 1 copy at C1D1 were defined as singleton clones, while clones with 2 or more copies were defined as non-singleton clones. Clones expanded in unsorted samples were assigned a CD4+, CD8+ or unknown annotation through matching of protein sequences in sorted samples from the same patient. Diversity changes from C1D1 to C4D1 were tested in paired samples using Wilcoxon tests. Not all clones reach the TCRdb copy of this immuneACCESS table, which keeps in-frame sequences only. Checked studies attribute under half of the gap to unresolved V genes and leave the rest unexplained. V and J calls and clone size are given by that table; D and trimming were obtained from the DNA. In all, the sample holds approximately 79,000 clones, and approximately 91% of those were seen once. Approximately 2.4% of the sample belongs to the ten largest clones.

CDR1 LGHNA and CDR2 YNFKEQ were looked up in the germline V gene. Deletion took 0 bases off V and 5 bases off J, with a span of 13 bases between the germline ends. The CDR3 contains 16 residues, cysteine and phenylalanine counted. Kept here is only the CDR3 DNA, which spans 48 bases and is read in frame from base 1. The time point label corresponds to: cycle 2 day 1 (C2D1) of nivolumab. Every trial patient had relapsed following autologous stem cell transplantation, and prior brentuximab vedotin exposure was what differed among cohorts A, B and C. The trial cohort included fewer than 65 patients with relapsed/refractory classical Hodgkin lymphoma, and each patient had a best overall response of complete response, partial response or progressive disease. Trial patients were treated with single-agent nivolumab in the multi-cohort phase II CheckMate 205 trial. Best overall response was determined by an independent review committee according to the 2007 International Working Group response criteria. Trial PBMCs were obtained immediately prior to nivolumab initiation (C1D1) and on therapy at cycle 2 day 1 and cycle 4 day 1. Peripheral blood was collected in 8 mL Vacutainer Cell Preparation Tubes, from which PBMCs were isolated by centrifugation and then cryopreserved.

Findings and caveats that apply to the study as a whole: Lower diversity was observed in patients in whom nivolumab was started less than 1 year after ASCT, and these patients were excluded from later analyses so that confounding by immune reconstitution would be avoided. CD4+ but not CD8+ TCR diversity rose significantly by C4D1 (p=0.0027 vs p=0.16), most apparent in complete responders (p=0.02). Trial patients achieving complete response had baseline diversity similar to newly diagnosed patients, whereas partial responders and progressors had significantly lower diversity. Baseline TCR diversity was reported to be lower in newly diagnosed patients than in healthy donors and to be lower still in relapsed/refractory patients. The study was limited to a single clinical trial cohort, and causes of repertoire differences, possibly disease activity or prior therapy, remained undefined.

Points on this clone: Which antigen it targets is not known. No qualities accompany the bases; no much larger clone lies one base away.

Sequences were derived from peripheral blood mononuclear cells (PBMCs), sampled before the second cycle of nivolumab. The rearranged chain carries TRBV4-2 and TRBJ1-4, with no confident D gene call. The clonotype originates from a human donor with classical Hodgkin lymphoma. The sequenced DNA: TGTGCCAGCAGCCAAGAGATTAGTACAAGCAATGAAAAACTGTTTTTT. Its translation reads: CASSQEISTSNEKLFF.